This T cell receptor (beta chain) was documented in a study of OX40 agonist ivuxolimab in advanced cancers. Whole-study context: Participants could have had prior anti-PD-1, anti-PD-L1 or anti-CTLA-4 therapy, and 40% had some.

Libraries were prepared by immunoSEQ multiplex PCR; TCRdb keeps only in-frame clonotypes and omits some of them. The table has more than 55,000 clones, around 88% seen once. This receptor was identified in an adult with an advanced solid tumor such as melanoma, head and neck, liver or kidney cancer. The starting material was CD4+ or CD8+ T cells sorted from blood, obtained in a trial of the OX40 agonist ivuxolimab.

CDR3 loop: CASSPRGGGFTGELFF. As DNA, the CDR3 is TGTGCCAGCAGCCCCCGGGGAGGGGGATTCACCGGGGAGCTGTTTTTT. The genes are TRBV5-4 and TRBJ2-2; possibly TRBD2 for D (7 bases). The CDR3 consists of 16 residues. Trimming stripped 4 bases from V and 4 bases from J, with 17 bases between. Germline CDR1 SGHNT, CDR2 YYREEE (reference sequence).